This T cell receptor (beta chain) was captured in a study of blood T cell repertoires in COVID-19. At the level of the study: Samples taken during acute and convalescent COVID-19 were collected in the United States, Italy and Spain. PBMCs, B-cell-depleted T cells, or T cells provided the cDNA or gDNA that made up the material.

This CDR3 has 12 amino acids. V was pared by 6 bases and J by 15 bases, with 18 bases between. Looked up from germline, CDR1 is SNHLY and CDR2 is FYNNEI. Methods used by the authors: Quantification of nucleated cells was approximated via reference gene primer amplification. Assay: immunoSEQ multiplex PCR; the TCRdb copy retains only in-frame clones and omits some. That table furnishes V, J and clone size, whereas the DNA furnished D and trimming. The sample has under 300,000 clones, roughly 85% seen once. The specimen sequenced was peripheral blood. This clonotype originated in a human donor in a cohort sampled during active COVID-19. The chain recombines TRBV2 with TRBJ2-1, with a possible D match to TRBD1 (9 bases). CDR3 sequence: CASSPGTGTRFF. CDR3 in DNA: TGTGCCAGCAGCCCTGGGACAGGGACTAGGTTCTTC. Full variable domain (rest looked up from reference TRBV2 and TRBJ2-1): EPEVTQTPSHQVTQMGQEVILRCVPISNHLYFYWYRQILGQKVEFLVSFYNNEISEKSEIFDDQFSVERPDGSNFTLKIRSTKLEDSAMYFCASSPGTGTRFFGPGTRLTVL.